Sequencing of this T cell receptor (beta chain) was carried out in a study of blood T cell repertoires in COVID-19. Profiling relied on immunoSEQ multiplex PCR, and the TCRdb table lists in-frame clones only, not all of them. Among about half a million clones listed, 75% to 90% were seen once. This clonotype originated in a human donor in a cohort sampled during active COVID-19. Sequencing used peripheral blood.

The CDR3, as DNA: TGTGCAAGTAGGGACAGGGCTAAAGAGACCCAGTACTTC. Translated: CASRDRAKETQYF. This chain links TRBV12-2 with TRBJ2-5; the DNA was not used to check the table's D call, TRBD1. TRBV12-2 is designated a pseudogene. The length of the CDR3 is 13 residues.